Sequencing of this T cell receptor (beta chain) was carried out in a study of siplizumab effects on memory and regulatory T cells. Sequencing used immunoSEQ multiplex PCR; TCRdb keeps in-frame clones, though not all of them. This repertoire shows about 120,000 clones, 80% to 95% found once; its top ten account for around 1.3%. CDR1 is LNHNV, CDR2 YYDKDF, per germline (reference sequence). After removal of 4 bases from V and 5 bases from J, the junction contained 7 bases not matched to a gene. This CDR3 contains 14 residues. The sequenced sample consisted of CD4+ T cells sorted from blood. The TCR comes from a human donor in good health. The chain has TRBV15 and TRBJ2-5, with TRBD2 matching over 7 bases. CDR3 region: CATSTLGTTETQYF. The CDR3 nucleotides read TGTGCCACCAGCACCTTGGGGACTACGGAGACCCAGTACTTC. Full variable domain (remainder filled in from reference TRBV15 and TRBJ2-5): DAMVIQNPRYQVTQFGKPVTLSCSQTLNHNVMYWYQQKSSQAPKLLFHYYDKDFNNEADTPDNFQSRRPNTSFCFLDIRSPGLGDTAMYLCATSTLGTTETQYFGPGTRLLVL.